Presented here are 32 T cell receptor beta chains from one specimen sequenced in a study of cytomegalovirus exposure and HLA in healthy donors. Only in-frame clones appear in the TCRdb table, and some are missing; sequencing was by immunoSEQ multiplex PCR. Found here are roughly 330,000 clones, 87% of them singletons; the top ten hold 1.2%. Sequencing was done on a sample of PBMCs. The source is a woman in her twenties or thirties in good health and CMV-seropositive.

The rearrangement links TRBV28 to TRBJ2-7; D could derive from TRBD1 or TRBD2 (7 bases each). The CDR3 is made up of 15 amino acids. Germline V gene sequence: CDR1 MDHEN, CDR2 SYDVKM. Trimming took 4 bases from V and 2 from J, leaving 15 bases between them. The CDR3 coding sequence is TGTGCCAGCAGTTCCAGGGGGGGGAACACCTACGAGCAGTACTTC. Translated: CASSSRGGNTYEQYF.

About this clone: Other nucleotide sequences from this sample produce the same CDR3. The chain couples TRBV7-6 to TRBJ2-1; possibly TRBD2 for D (6 bases). The germline V gene encodes CDR1 SGHVS and CDR2 FNYEAQ. Trimming shortened V by 2 bases and J by 7 bases, and 9 bases separated the two germline ends. The CDR3 runs 13 residues. CDR3 residues: CASSLTGDNEQFF. In DNA, the CDR3 is TGTGCCAGCAGCTTAACGGGAGATAATGAGCAGTTCTTC.

The chain links TRBV30 to TRBJ2-5, with D possibly matching TRBD2 (7 bases). The CDR3 spans 15 residues. Germline CDR1 and CDR2: GTSNPN and SVGIG (reference sequence). The V gene lost 0 bases and the J gene lost 5 bases, with 16 bases spanning the gap. This CDR3 reads CAWSVHAGATETQYF. CDR3 bases: TGTGCCTGGAGTGTACATGCGGGGGCTACGGAGACCCAGTACTTC.

The chain links TRBV30 to TRBJ1-6, with D hard to call. The germline V and J ends were trimmed by 0 bases and 0 bases, with 21 bases remaining between them. The length of the CDR3 is 20 residues. In germline, CDR1 is GTSNPN, CDR2 SVGIG (reference sequence). CDR3 loop: CAWSVVRGTLPSSYNSPLHF. CDR3 DNA: TGTGCCTGGAGTGTAGTGAGAGGTACCCTCCCGAGCTCCTATAATTCACCCCTCCACTTT.

The chain couples TRBV21-1 to TRBJ2-7; whether TRBD1, the table's D call, matches the DNA was not checked. TRBV21-1 is annotated as a pseudogene. CDR3 length equals 17 residues. This CDR3 reads CASSNHTGGRGSYEQYF. The CDR3 DNA sequence: TGTGCCAGCAGCAACCATACAGGGGGGAGGGGCTCCTACGAGCAGTACTTC.

This chain connects TRBV29-1 to TRBJ2-5, with TRBD1 identical over 9 bases. The CDR3 loop spans 13 amino acids. Germline loops: CDR1 SQVTM, CDR2 ANQGSEA. Losses at the gene ends were 4 bases for V and 4 bases for J; bases not matched to a gene: 4. CDR3 coding DNA: TGCAGCGTTGCGGGACAGGGCCTAGAGACCCAGTACTTC. It codes for CSVAGQGLETQYF. The variable domain in full, with the rest retrieved from reference TRBV29-1 and TRBJ2-5, is SAVISQKPSRDICQRGTSLTIQCQVDSQVTMMFWYRQQPGQSLTLIATANQGSEATYESGFVIDKFPISRPNLTFSTLTVSNMSPEDSSIYLCSVAGQGLETQYFGPGTRLLVL.

This rearrangement joins TRBV4-3 to TRBJ2-2, with D possibly TRBD1 on 6 matching bases. Between the trimmed V and J ends, which lost 0 bases and 3 bases, there was a span of 8 bases. There are 15 residues in the CDR3. From germline, CDR1 is LGHNA and CDR2 YSLEER. The CDR3 nucleotides are TGCGCCAGCAGCCAAGACAGGGGTGACACCGGGGAGCTGTTTTTT. It translates to CASSQDRGDTGELFF.

The table lists this clone with a few counts. The CDR3 reads CASRKDGLYGYTF. In DNA, the CDR3 is TGTGCCAGCAGGAAGGACGGACTCTATGGCTACACCTTC. The chain recombines TRBV2 with TRBJ1-2; no firm D call. In germline, CDR1 is SNHLY, CDR2 FYNNEI. Trimming removed 6 bases from V and 4 bases from J, with 12 bases in between. The CDR3 covers 13 residues.

The gene calls are TRBV30 and TRBJ2-7; D is tentatively TRBD1 or TRBD2 (5 bases each). CDR3 size: 17 residues. CDR1 is GTSNPN and CDR2 is SVGIG in the germline V gene (reference sequence). Trimming shortened V by 8 bases and J by 4 bases, and 30 bases separated the two germline ends. CDR3 sequence (DNA): TGTGCCGGCCTGTCTTCCGGGACCACCACAAATACTTACGAGCAGTACTTC. The encoded protein is CAGLSSGTTTNTYEQYF.

CDR3 amino acids: CATSSGTVNNEQFF. Here the CDR3 DNA reads TGTGCCACCAGCAGCGGGACAGTTAACAATGAGCAGTTCTTC. The V and J genes are TRBV15 and TRBJ2-1; 7 bases map to TRBD1. The CDR3 runs 14 residues. Per germline, CDR1 LNHNV and CDR2 YYDKDF (reference sequence). V gave up 3 bases and J gave up 5 bases; unmatched junction bases: 4.

The chain links TRBV6-1 to TRBJ2-7, with 8 bases that match TRBD1. The germline V gene encodes CDR1 MNHNS and CDR2 SASEGT. The CDR3 is 15 amino acids. V gave up 3 bases and J gave up 5 bases; unmatched junction bases: 9. CDR3 sequence (DNA): TGTGCCAGCAGTGACCAGGGGGCAGTCGGAGACGAGCAGTACTTC. Translated, it gives CASSDQGAVGDEQYF.

V is TRBV6-1 and J is TRBJ1-5, with D unresolved. With 0 bases removed from V and 1 base from J, the gap between germline ends came to 10 bases. The CDR3 runs to 16 residues. The germline CDR1 and CDR2 sequences are MNHNS and SASEGT. DNA of the CDR3: TGTGCCAGCAGTGAAGCGGTGTCGGTAAGCAATCAGCCCCAGCATTTT. Translating gives CASSEAVSVSNQPQHF.

The V call is TRBV5-4, the J call TRBJ1-4; 7 positions match TRBD1. CDR1 SGHNT and CDR2 YYREEE come from the germline V gene (reference sequence). The V segment lost 4 bases and the J segment 5 bases; nucleotides outside the gene matches: 8. The CDR3 contains 15 residues. CDR3 protein: CASSTWTGGNEKLFF. Written as DNA, the CDR3 is TGTGCCAGCAGCACCTGGACAGGCGGAAATGAAAAACTGTTTTTT.

This sequence joins TRBV6-5 and TRBJ2-7, with 10 bases matching TRBD2. The CDR3 is made up of 16 amino acids. After removal of 4 bases from V and 3 bases from J, the junction contained 9 bases not matched to a gene. Germline V lookup: CDR1 MNHEY, CDR2 SVGAGI. The CDR3 spells CASSFQAGGYVYEQYF. For the CDR3, the DNA is TGTGCCAGCAGTTTCCAAGCGGGGGGGTACGTCTACGAGCAGTACTTC.

The chain joins TRBV7-7 to TRBJ2-5; D remains unclear. Per the germline V gene, CDR1 is SSHAT and CDR2 is FNYEAQ (reference sequence). V lost 1 base and J 0 bases, leaving 0 bases between the germline ends. This CDR3 is built from 12 residues. The CDR3 DNA follows: TGTGCCAGCAGCTTAGACCAAGAGACCCAGTACTTC. This encodes CASSLDQETQYF.

This clone was observed a single time. The gene calls are TRBV4-3 and TRBJ1-4, with D possibly TRBD1 on 5 matching bases. V was cut by 3 bases and J by 0 bases, with 14 bases left in between. Germline V gives CDR1 LGHNA, CDR2 YSLEER. CDR3 length equals 17 residues. The CDR3 bases are TGCGCCAGCAGCCAGGCTCCCAGGGCCGCAACTAATGAAAAACTGTTTTTT. It encodes CASSQAPRAATNEKLFF.

This rearrangement joins TRBV29-1 to TRBJ2-6; unclear D gene. Germline assignment: CDR1 SQVTM and CDR2 ANQGSEA. The length of the CDR3 is 13 residues. V lost 2 bases and J lost 0, with 2 bases in between. CDR3 coding DNA: TGCAGCGTTGAAACCTCTGGGGCCAACGTCCTGACTTTC. Its translation is CSVETSGANVLTF.

The chain couples TRBV18 to TRBJ2-7; 8 nucleotides match TRBD1. Losses at the gene ends were 5 bases for V and 2 bases for J; bases not matched to a gene: 8. The CDR3 is 15 residues long. The germline V gene has CDR1 KGHSH and CDR2 LQKENI. The CDR3 DNA sequence: TGTGCCAGCTCAGACGGGACAGGATCAGCCTACGAGCAGTACTTC. Protein product: CASSDGTGSAYEQYF.

This chain joins TRBV9 and TRBJ1-5, with no clear D. V was cut by 4 bases and J by 7 bases, with 12 bases left in between. The CDR3 sequence is 13 residues long. The germline CDR1 and CDR2 sequences are SGDLS and YYNGEE. The CDR3 is CASSKGGNQPQHF. DNA of the CDR3: TGTGCCAGCAGCAAAGGCGGGAACCAGCCCCAGCATTTT.

The gene calls are TRBV7-9 and TRBJ1-6, with a weak D call TRBD1 (5 bases). V was shortened by 1 base and J by 14 bases, with 24 bases between the two germline ends. CDR1 is SEHNR, CDR2 FQNEAQ, per germline (reference sequence). The CDR3 is 17 residues long. CDR3 residues: CASSLESPGTLLYALHF. The CDR3 nucleotides read TGTGCCAGCAGCTTAGAGTCCCCCGGGACCCTCCTTTATGCCCTCCACTTT.

This chain connects TRBV27 to TRBJ2-2, with 11 bases lining up with TRBD2. Germline V gene data show CDR1 as MNHEY and CDR2 as SMNVEV (reference sequence). V lost 6 bases to trimming and J lost 2 bases; unmatched junction nucleotides: 11. The CDR3 covers 18 residues. In DNA, the CDR3 is TGTGCCAGCAGACATAGACTAGCGGGGACCATTAACACCGGGGAGCTGTTTTTT. It is translated as CASRHRLAGTINTGELFF.

The rearrangement joins TRBV7-2 to TRBJ2-2; the D is unclear. In germline, CDR1 is SGHTA, CDR2 FQGNSA. With 2 bases removed from V and 4 bases from J, the gap between germline ends came to 11 bases. The CDR3 spans 15 residues. The CDR3 DNA reads TGTGCCAGCAGCTTAAATTGGCGACCCACCGGGGAGCTGTTTTTT. Translation gives CASSLNWRPTGELFF.

This clone appeared once. The chain joins TRBV5-4 to TRBJ2-7; D is unresolved. The germline V and J ends were trimmed by 2 bases and 3 bases, with 9 bases remaining between them. Germline V CDR1 and CDR2: SGHNT, YYREEE (reference sequence). The CDR3 contains 13 residues. The CDR3: CASSFISGYEQYF. CDR3 DNA sequence: TGTGCCAGCAGCTTCATATCCGGCTACGAGCAGTACTTC.

The chain couples TRBV29-1 to TRBJ2-7, with D perhaps matching TRBD1 (7 bases). The germline V gene has CDR1 SQVTM and CDR2 ANQGSEA. Trimming removed 1 base from V and 0 bases from J, with 16 bases in between. The CDR3 spans 16 residues. In nucleotides, the CDR3 is TGCAGCGTTGAAGTCTACAGGGGACTCTCCTCCTACGAGCAGTACTTC. Translation: CSVEVYRGLSSYEQYF.

The chain has TRBV7-7 and TRBJ2-7, with unresolved D. Trimming removed 1 base at V and 2 bases at J, with 6 bases between. The CDR3 sequence is 13 residues long. Germline assignment: CDR1 SSHAT and CDR2 FNYEAQ (reference sequence). The CDR3 protein is CASSLGDTYEQYF. Here the CDR3 DNA reads TGTGCCAGCAGCTTAGGAGATACCTACGAGCAGTACTTC.

The chain has TRBV6-5 and TRBJ1-2, with TRBD1 identical over 9 bases. This CDR3 has 15 residues. Germline V gives CDR1 MNHEY, CDR2 SVGAGI. J gave up 8 bases and V 2 bases, and 9 bases lay outside the gene matches. In DNA, the CDR3 is TGTGCCAGCAGTTACACTCCAACAGGGGGCCGGGGCTACACCTTC. It codes for CASSYTPTGGRGYTF.

The CDR3 loop is CASSQELENEQFF. For the CDR3, the DNA is TGCGCCAGCAGCCAGGAACTGGAGAATGAGCAGTTCTTC. The V and J genes are TRBV4-3 and TRBJ2-1; D is uncertain. CDR3 length equals 13 residues. Trimming removed 3 bases at V and 7 bases at J, with 10 bases between. Germline loops: CDR1 LGHNA, CDR2 YSLEER.

The V and J genes are TRBV11-2 and TRBJ2-7; D call uncertain. The CDR3 loop spans 13 amino acids. Trimming took off 6 bases at V and 6 bases at J, with 15 bases between the two ends. Germline V gives CDR1 SGHAT, CDR2 FQNNGV. Written as DNA, the CDR3 is TGTGCCAGCAGTCTAGTTGACCGCGGCGAGCAGTACTTC. It encodes CASSLVDRGEQYF. The full variable domain, its missing parts supplied by reference TRBV11-2 and TRBJ2-7, is EAGVAQSPRYKIIEKRQSVAFWCNPISGHATLYWYQQILGQGPKLLIQFQNNGVVDDSQLPKDRFSAERLKGVDSTLKIQPAKLEDSAVYLCASSLVDRGEQYFGPGTRLTVT.

This chain connects TRBV5-6 to TRBJ1-2, with TRBD1 matching over 7 bases. The CDR3 consists of 12 residues. The germline gives CDR1 SGHDT, CDR2 YYEEEE. V lost 4 bases to trimming and J lost 5 bases; unmatched junction nucleotides: 2. The CDR3 is CASSPGQYGYTF. For the CDR3, the DNA is TGTGCCAGCAGCCCGGGACAGTATGGCTACACCTTC.

The V gene is TRBV9, the J gene TRBJ2-2; 10 bases line up with TRBD2. The length of the CDR3 is 16 residues. CDR1 and CDR2 from the germline V gene are SGDLS and YYNGEE. V gave up 0 bases and J gave up 5 bases; unmatched junction bases: 4. The CDR3 region is CASSVVAGGGTGELFF. Written as DNA, the CDR3 is TGTGCCAGCAGCGTAGTAGCGGGAGGAGGTACCGGGGAGCTGTTTTTT.

The gene calls are TRBV30 and TRBJ2-7; D may be TRBD1 (5 bases). This CDR3 region has 15 residues. Germline V gene data show CDR1 as GTSNPN and CDR2 as SVGIG (reference sequence). V was cut by 2 bases and J by 5 bases, with 19 bases left in between. CDR3 region: CAWSFIGAPGDEQYF. The CDR3 region has the DNA TGTGCCTGGAGTTTCATTGGGGCCCCAGGCGACGAGCAGTACTTC.

This clone was seen only a few times. The chain carries TRBV10-3 and TRBJ1-2, with unresolved D. The germline CDR1 and CDR2 sequences are ENHRY and SYGVKD. Trimming pared 3 bases from V and 8 bases from J, leaving 7 bases between. The CDR3 sequence is 11 residues long. The DNA of the CDR3 is TGTGCCATCAGTGAAACTGCCGGCTACACCTTC. Translating gives CAISETAGYTF.